This passage covers 19 T cell receptor beta chains from one sample sequenced in a study of cytomegalovirus exposure and HLA in healthy donors. The PCR contained 60 Vbeta and 13 Jbeta primers. The protocol was immunoSEQ multiplex PCR, while the TCRdb copy is restricted to in-frame clones and leaves out a portion. The sample carries more than 150,000 clones, 65% to 85% recorded once. The sequenced sample was PBMCs. These receptor sequences come from a man in his fifties or sixties in good health and CMV-seropositive.

The rearrangement links TRBV18 to TRBJ2-1; TRBD1 aligns across 10 bases. Looked up from germline, CDR1 is KGHSH and CDR2 is LQKENI. This CDR3 spans 16 amino acids. The junction had 12 bases not matched to a gene; V was cut back by 4 bases and J by 9 bases. CDR3 coding DNA: TGTGCCAGCTCACTTACCCGGGACAGGGGAGGCGGTGAGCAGTTCTTC. This gives the protein CASSLTRDRGGGEQFF.

This clone was observed a few times. The chain recombines TRBV6-5 with TRBJ1-3; a weak D match, TRBD1 (6 bases). The CDR3 has 15 amino acids. The germline CDR1 and CDR2 sequences are MNHEY and SVGAGI. The ends were cut back, 5 bases at V and 2 bases at J, with 13 bases in the middle. CDR3 nucleotide sequence: TGTGCCAGCAGTACCTCAGGGGCGACTGGAAACACCATATATTTT. Protein product: CASSTSGATGNTIYF.

CDR3: CASSPTLAGEGYTQYF. In DNA, the CDR3 is TGTGCCAGCAGTCCAACACTAGCGGGAGAGGGATATACGCAGTATTTT. The chain carries TRBV27 and TRBJ2-3; 11 bases match TRBD2. Germline V CDR1 and CDR2: MNHEY, SMNVEV (reference sequence). The CDR3 consists of 16 residues. Losses at the gene ends were 5 bases for V and 7 bases for J; bases not matched to a gene: 11.

V gene TRBV5-4 combines with J gene TRBJ2-2; 9 bases agree with TRBD1. The CDR3 has 16 amino acids. Trimming removed 4 bases from V and 1 base from J; junction bases left unmatched: 5. The V gene's germline CDR1 is SGHNT and CDR2 YYREEE (reference sequence). CDR3 in DNA: TGTGCCAGCAGCGCACCGGGACAGGGGAACACCGGGGAGCTGTTTTTT. Translated, it gives CASSAPGQGNTGELFF.

The chain is built from TRBV10-1 and TRBJ2-1, with TRBD1 identical over 8 bases. The CDR3 sequence is 16 residues long. Germline CDR1 WNHNN, CDR2 SYGVQD (reference sequence). V shed 2 bases and J 1 base; nucleotides not matched to a gene: 4. The CDR3 DNA follows: TGCGCCAGCAGTGAGACCGGGACAGGTTCCTACAATGAGCAGTTCTTC. It specifies CASSETGTGSYNEQFF.

This rearrangement joins TRBV7-2 to TRBJ2-6; no definite D call. Germline CDR1 SGHTA, CDR2 FQGNSA. This CDR3 is built from 13 residues. V dropped 4 bases and J dropped 5 bases, with 6 bases sitting between them. CDR3 protein: CASSSVRANVLTF. The CDR3 nucleotides are TGTGCCAGCAGCTCGGTAAGGGCCAACGTCCTGACTTTC.

The chain couples TRBV6-5 to TRBJ1-2, with a tentative D call TRBD1 (5 bases). The CDR3 length is 15 residues. Per germline, CDR1 MNHEY and CDR2 SVGAGI. V was pared by 4 bases and J by 4 bases, with 16 bases between. CDR3 in DNA: TGTGCCAGCAGTTCTCGGCCAAGGGGCGGCTATGGCTACACCTTC. Translation: CASSSRPRGGYGYTF.

J is TRBJ2-1 and V is TRBV7-8; 10 positions match TRBD2. J was trimmed by 6 bases and V by 4 bases; bases with no gene match: 15. This CDR3 has 18 residues. Germline CDR1 is SGHVS and CDR2 is FQNEAQ. As DNA, the CDR3 is TGTGCCAGCAGCTCCAACGCGGCCACAGCGGGAGGGGGCAATGAGCAGTTCTTC. Translating it yields CASSSNAATAGGGNEQFF.

This clone was seen a single time. This chain connects TRBV19 to TRBJ1-5, with D uncertain. Germline CDR1 reads LNHDA; CDR2 reads SQIVND (reference sequence). Trimming left V 8 bases short and J 0 bases short, with 5 bases between. This CDR3 is 12 amino acids long. The CDR3 spells CASSLSNQPQHF. The CDR3 nucleotides are TGTGCCAGTTCTCTTAGCAATCAGCCCCAGCATTTT.

This clone was observed a handful of times. This chain uses TRBV4-3 with TRBJ2-1; 7 bases align to TRBD1. This CDR3 comprises 13 residues. Germline CDR1 and CDR2: LGHNA and YSLEER. V lost 0 bases to trimming and J lost 14 bases; unmatched junction nucleotides: 7. The CDR3 DNA follows: TGCGCCAGCAGCCAAGAGCCCGGGACAGATAAGTTCTTC. This codes for CASSQEPGTDKFF.

The J gene is TRBJ2-3, the V gene TRBV28; 10 bases are shared with TRBD1. V shed 11 bases, J shed 0 bases, and the junction held 5 bases outside the gene matches. This CDR3 region has 14 residues. Germline V CDR1 and CDR2: MDHEN, SYDVKM. CDR3 amino acids: CAAWDRGSTDTQYF. As DNA, the CDR3 is TGTGCCGCTTGGGACAGGGGAAGCACAGATACGCAGTATTTT.

The chain employs TRBV10-3 and TRBJ1-1; D uncertain. The V end was cut by 5 bases, the J end by 0 bases, with 10 bases between. The CDR3 sequence is 14 residues long. Germline V gene sequence: CDR1 ENHRY, CDR2 SYGVKD. The CDR3 bases are TGTGCCATCAGTACACAAACAGTGAACACTGAAGCTTTCTTT. Its protein product is CAISTQTVNTEAFF.

This chain links TRBV25-1 with TRBJ1-4; no reliable D call. This CDR3 has 16 amino acids. Germline CDR1 is MGHDK and CDR2 is SYGVNS. V lost 6 bases and J 0 bases, leaving 14 bases between the germline ends. CDR3 bases: TGTGCCAGCAGAGACGGACTTAATCCAACTAATGAAAAACTGTTTTTT. Amino acid sequence: CASRDGLNPTNEKLFF.

V usage is TRBV18 and J usage is TRBJ1-1; perhaps TRBD1 as D (5 bases). Germline assignment: CDR1 KGHSH and CDR2 LQKENI. V was shortened by 2 bases and J by 1 base, with 14 bases between the two germline ends. The CDR3 loop spans 16 amino acids. The CDR3 is CASSPAQGNGNTEAFF. In DNA form, the CDR3 reads TGTGCCAGCTCACCAGCTCAGGGTAACGGGAACACTGAAGCTTTCTTT.

The gene calls are TRBV5-1 and TRBJ2-1, with TRBD2 matching 9 bases. After removal of 0 bases from V and 3 bases from J, the junction contained 10 bases not matched to a gene. Germline-derived CDR1 and CDR2 are SGHRS and YFSETQ. This CDR3 is 18 amino acids long. The CDR3, as DNA: TGCGCCAGCAGCTTGGGGATTAACCTAGCGGGGAACTACAATGAGCAGTTCTTC. Its protein is CASSLGINLAGNYNEQFF.

On this clone: One junction end does not reproduce the germline sequence, and a read error may be involved. V gene TRBV2 combines with J gene TRBJ2-7; tentative D call: TRBD1 (5 bases). The CDR3 has 11 amino acids. The germline V gene has CDR1 SNHLY and CDR2 FYNNEI. DNA of the CDR3: TGTGCCAGCAGTGAAGGGGGCGAGCAGTGCTTC. This gives the protein CASSEGGEQCF.

The J gene is TRBJ1-3, the V gene TRBV7-8; 11 bases match TRBD1. Germline-derived CDR1 and CDR2 are SGHVS and FQNEAQ. There are 15 residues in the CDR3. After removal of 5 bases from V and 2 bases from J, the junction contained 2 bases not matched to a gene. Here the CDR3 reads CASSTDRGPGNTIYF. In DNA form, the CDR3 reads TGTGCCAGCAGCACGGACAGGGGGCCTGGAAACACCATATATTTT.

For the CDR3, the DNA is TGTGCCAGCAGCTTTTCCGGGACAGGGGTCACCGGGGAGCTGTTTTTT. It is translated as CASSFSGTGVTGELFF. V gene TRBV7-2 combines with J gene TRBJ2-2, with 10 bases lining up with TRBD1. The J segment lost 4 bases and the V segment lost 3 bases, leaving 5 bases of the junction unmatched. CDR1 SGHTA and CDR2 FQGNSA come from the germline V gene. The CDR3 is 16 amino acids.

The chain has TRBV28 and TRBJ1-5; D remains unclear. Deletions cut 2 bases from V and 4 bases from J, with 6 bases between. The CDR3 is 13 amino acids. CDR1 MDHEN and CDR2 SYDVKM come from the germline V gene. The CDR3 coding sequence is TGTGCCAGCAGTTTAACACTAAATCAGCCCCAGCATTTT. Its translation: CASSLTLNQPQHF.